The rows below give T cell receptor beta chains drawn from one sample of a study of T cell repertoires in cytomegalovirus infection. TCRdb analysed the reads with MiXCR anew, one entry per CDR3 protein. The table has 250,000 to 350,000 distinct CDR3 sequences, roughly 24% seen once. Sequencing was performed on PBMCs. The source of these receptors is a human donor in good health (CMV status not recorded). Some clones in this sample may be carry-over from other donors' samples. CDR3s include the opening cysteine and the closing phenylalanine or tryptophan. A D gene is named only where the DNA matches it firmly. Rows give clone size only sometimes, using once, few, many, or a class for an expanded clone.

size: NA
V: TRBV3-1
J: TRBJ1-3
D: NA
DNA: TGTGCCAGCACCGGATTCTCTGGAAACACCATATATTTT
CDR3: CASTGFSGNTIYF

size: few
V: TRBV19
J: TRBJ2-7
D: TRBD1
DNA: TGTGCCAGTAGTGTCCGGGACAGGGCCTACGAGCAGTACTTC
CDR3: CASSVRDRAYEQYF

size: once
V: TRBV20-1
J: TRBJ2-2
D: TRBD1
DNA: TGCAGTGCTAGGGGACAGGGTAGCTCCGGGGAGCTGTTTTTT
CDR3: CSARGQGSSGELFF

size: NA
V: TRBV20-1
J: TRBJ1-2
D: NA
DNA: TGCAGTGCTAGAGATGTTCCTGGCTACACCTTC
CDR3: CSARDVPGYTF

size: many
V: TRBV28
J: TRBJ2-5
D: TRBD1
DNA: TGTGCCAGCAGTCTTACAGGGGCAGAGACCCAGTACTTC
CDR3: CASSLTGAETQYF

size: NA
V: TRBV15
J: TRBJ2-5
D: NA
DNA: TGTGCCACCAGCAGAGTAAGACGCTCCGGGGAGACCCAGTACTTC
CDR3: CATSRVRRSGETQYF

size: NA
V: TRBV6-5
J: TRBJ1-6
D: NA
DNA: TGTGCCAGCACCAGCCGTCAACACCATTTTTCACTCCACTTT
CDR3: CASTSRQHHFSLHF

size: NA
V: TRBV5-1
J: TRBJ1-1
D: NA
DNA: TGCGCCAGCAGCTTACACGGGAAGACTGAAGCTTTCTTT
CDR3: CASSLHGKTEAFF

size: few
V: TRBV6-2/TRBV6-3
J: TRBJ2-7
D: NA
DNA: TGTGCCAGCAGGAGTGCCTACGAGCAGTACTTC
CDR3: CASRSAYEQYF

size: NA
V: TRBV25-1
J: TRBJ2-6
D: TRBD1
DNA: TGTGCCAGCAGTGCGACAGGGCTAATCGGGGCCAACGTCCTGACTTTC
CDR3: CASSATGLIGANVLTF

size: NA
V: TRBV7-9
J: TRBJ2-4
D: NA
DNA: TGTGCCAGCAGCTTAGAAGCTCAGGGTTGGACCAAAAACATTCAGTACTTC
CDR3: CASSLEAQGWTKNIQYF

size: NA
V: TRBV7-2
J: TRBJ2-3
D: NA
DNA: TGTGCCAGCAGCTTTGAAAGGACAGATACGCAGTATTTT
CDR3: CASSFERTDTQYF

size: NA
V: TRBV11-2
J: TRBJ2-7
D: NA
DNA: TGTGCCAGCAGCTTAGATCGTAACAGGGTGGACGAGCAGTACTTC
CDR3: CASSLDRNRVDEQYF

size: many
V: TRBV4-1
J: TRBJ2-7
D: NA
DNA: TGCGCCAGCAGCCCCCCCCTGGGCGAGCAGTACTTC
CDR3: CASSPPLGEQYF

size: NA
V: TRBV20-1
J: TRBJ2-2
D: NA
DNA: TGCAGTGCTAGACATGCGGCCGGCACCGGGGAGCTGTTTTTT
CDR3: CSARHAAGTGELFF

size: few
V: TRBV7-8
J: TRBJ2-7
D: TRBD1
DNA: TGTGCCAGCAGCGCGGACAGGGACGAGCAGTACTTC
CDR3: CASSADRDEQYF

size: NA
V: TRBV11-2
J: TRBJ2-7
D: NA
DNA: TGTGCCAGCAGCTTAGTTCGGGTGGGCTACGAGCAGTACTTC
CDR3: CASSLVRVGYEQYF

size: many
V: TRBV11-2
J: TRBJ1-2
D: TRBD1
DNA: TGTGCCAGCAGCTTCCGGACAGGGGGTTATGGCTACACCTTC
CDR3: CASSFRTGGYGYTF

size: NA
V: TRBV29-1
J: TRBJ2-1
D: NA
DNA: TGCAGCGTGGCCCGAGGGGACAATGAGCAGTTCTTC
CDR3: CSVARGDNEQFF

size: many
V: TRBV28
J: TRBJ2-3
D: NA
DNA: TGTGCCAGCAGTTTGGAATGGTTGGGGCTAACCACAGATACGCAGTATTTT
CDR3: CASSLEWLGLTTDTQYF

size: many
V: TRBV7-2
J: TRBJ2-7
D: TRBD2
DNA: TGTGCCAGCAGCTTACAAGCGGGAGTATCCGAGCAGTACTTC
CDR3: CASSLQAGVSEQYF

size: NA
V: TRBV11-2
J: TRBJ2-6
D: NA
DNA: TGTGCCAGCAGCTTACAGACTGGGGCCAACGTCCTGACTTTC
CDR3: CASSLQTGANVLTF

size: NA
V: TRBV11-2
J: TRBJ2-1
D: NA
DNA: TGTGCCAGCAGCTCCCGGGGTGGTGTCAGCTCCTACAATGAGCAGTTCTTC
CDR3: CASSSRGGVSSYNEQFF

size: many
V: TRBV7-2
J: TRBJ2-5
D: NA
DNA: TGTGCCAGCAGCTTAGGTTCTAGCGCGGGGCAAGAGACCCAGTACTTC
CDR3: CASSLGSSAGQETQYF

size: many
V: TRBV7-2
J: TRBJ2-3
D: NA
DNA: TGTGCCAGCAGACGAACAGATACGCAGTATTTT
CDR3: CASRRTDTQYF

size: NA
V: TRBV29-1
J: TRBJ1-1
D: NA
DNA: TGCAGCGTCGCACCCTCGGCAGCTGAAGCTTTCTTT
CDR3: CSVAPSAAEAFF